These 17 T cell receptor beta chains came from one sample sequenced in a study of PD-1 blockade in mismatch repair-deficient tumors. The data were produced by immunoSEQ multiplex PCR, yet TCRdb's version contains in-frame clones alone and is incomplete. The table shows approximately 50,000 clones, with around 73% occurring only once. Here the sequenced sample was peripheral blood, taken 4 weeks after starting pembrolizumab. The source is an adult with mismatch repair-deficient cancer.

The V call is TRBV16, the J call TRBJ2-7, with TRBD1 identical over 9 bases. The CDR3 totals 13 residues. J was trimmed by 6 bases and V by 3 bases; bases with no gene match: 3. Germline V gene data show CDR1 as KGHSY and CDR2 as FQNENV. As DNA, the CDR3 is TGTGCCAGCAGCCAGGGACAGGGCGGCGAGCAGTACTTC. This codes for CASSQGQGGEQYF.

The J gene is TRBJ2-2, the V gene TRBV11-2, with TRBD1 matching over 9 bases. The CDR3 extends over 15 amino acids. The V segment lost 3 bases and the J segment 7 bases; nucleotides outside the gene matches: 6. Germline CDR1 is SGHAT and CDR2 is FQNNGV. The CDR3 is CASSFPGTGLGELFF. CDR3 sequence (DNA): TGTGCCAGCAGCTTCCCCGGGACAGGGCTCGGGGAGCTGTTTTTT.

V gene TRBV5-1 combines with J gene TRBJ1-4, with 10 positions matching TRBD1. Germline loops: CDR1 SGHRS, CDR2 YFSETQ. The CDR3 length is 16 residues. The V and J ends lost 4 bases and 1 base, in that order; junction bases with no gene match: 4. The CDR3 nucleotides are TGCGCCAGCAGCCCGACAGGGGGCCGAACTAATGAAAAACTGTTTTTT. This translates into CASSPTGGRTNEKLFF.

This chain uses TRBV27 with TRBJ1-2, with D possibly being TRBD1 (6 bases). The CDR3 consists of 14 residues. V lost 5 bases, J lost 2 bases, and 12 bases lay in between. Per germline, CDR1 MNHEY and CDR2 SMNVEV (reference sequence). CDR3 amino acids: CASSTRTENYGYTF. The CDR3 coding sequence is TGTGCCAGCAGTACACGGACAGAGAACTATGGCTACACCTTC.

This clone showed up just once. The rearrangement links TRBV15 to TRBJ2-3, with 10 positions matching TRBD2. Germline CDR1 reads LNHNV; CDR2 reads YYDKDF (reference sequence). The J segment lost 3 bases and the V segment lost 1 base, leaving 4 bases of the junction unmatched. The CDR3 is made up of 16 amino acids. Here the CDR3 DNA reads TGTGCCACCAGCAGAGCGCAGCGGGAGGGGACAGATACGCAGTATTTT. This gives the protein CATSRAQREGTDTQYF.

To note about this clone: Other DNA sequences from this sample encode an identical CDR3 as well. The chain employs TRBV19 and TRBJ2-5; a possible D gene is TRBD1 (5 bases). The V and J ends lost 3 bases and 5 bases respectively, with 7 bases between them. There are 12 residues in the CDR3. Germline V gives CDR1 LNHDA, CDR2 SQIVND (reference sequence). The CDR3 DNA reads TGTGCCAGTAGTATTGCAGGGGAGACCCAGTACTTC. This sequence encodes CASSIAGETQYF.

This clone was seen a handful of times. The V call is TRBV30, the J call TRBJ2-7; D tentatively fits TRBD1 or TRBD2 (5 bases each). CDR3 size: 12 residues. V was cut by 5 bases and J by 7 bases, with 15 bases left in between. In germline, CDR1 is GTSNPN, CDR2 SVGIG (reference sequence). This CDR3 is CAWGEQDWEQYF. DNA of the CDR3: TGTGCCTGGGGGGAACAGGACTGGGAGCAGTACTTC.

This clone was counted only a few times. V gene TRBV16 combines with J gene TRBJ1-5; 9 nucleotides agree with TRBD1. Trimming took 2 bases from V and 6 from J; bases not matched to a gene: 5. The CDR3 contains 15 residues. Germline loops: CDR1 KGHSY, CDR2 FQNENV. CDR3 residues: CASSQGTGYTQPQHF. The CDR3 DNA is TGTGCCAGCAGCCAAGGGACAGGGTATACTCAGCCCCAGCATTTT.

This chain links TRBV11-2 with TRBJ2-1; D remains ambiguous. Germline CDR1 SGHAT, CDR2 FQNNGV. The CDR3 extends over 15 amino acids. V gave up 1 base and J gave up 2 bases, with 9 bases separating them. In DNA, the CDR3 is TGTGCCAGCAGCTTAGCGTCCACCCCCTACAATGAGCAGTTCTTC. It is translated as CASSLASTPYNEQFF.

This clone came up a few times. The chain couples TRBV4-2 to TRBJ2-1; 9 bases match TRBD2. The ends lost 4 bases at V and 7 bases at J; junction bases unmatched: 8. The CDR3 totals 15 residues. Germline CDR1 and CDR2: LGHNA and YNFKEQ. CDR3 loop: CASSLQTSGLNEQFF. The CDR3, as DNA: TGTGCCAGCAGCCTCCAGACTAGCGGATTAAATGAGCAGTTCTTC.

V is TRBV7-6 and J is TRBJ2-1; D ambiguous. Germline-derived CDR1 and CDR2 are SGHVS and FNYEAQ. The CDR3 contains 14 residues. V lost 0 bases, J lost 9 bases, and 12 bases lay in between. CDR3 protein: CASSLAGLHREQFF. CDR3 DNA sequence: TGTGCCAGCAGCTTAGCTGGGTTACACCGTGAGCAGTTCTTC.

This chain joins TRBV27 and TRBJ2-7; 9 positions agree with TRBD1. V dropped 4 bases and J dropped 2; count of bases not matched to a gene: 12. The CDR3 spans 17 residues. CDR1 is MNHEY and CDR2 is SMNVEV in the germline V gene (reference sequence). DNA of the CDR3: TGTGCCAGCAGTTCACCACCCCCGGACAGGGGAGCCTACGAGCAGTACTTC. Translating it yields CASSSPPPDRGAYEQYF.

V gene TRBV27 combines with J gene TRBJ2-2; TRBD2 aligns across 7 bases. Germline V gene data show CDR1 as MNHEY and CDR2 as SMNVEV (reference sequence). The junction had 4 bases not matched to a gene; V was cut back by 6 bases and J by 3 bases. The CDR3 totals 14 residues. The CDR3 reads CASRLAEHTGELFF. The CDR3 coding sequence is TGTGCCAGCAGGCTAGCGGAACACACCGGGGAGCTGTTTTTT.

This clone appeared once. The CDR3 loop reads CASSLTGGDETQYF. The CDR3 nucleotides read TGTGCCAGCAGCTTAACAGGGGGCGACGAGACCCAGTACTTC. V usage is TRBV7-9 and J usage is TRBJ2-5, with TRBD1 matching over 9 bases. The trim removed 2 bases at V and 5 bases at J, leaving 3 bases unmatched. The length of the CDR3 is 14 residues. Germline CDR1 and CDR2: SEHNR and FQNEAQ (reference sequence).

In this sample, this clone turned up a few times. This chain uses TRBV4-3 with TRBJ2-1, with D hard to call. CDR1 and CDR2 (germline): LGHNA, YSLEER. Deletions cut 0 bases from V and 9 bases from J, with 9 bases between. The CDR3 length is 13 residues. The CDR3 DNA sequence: TGCGCCAGCAGCCAAGAAACTCGGGCTGAGCAGTTCTTC. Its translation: CASSQETRAEQFF.

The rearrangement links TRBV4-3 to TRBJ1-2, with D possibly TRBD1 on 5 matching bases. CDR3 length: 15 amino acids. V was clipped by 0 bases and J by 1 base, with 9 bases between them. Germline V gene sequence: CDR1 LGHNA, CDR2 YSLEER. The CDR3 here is CASSQDREINYGYTF. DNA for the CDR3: TGCGCCAGCAGCCAAGACAGGGAAATTAACTATGGCTACACCTTC.

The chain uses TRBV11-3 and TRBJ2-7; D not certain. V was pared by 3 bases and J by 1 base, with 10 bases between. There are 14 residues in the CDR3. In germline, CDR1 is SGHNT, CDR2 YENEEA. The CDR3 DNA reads TGTGCCAGCAGCTTTATCAGGAGTTCCTACGAGCAGTACTTC. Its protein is CASSFIRSSYEQYF. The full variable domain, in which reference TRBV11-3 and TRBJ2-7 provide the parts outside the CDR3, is EAGVVQSPRYKIIEKKQPVAFWCNPISGHNTLYWYLQNLGQGPELLIRYENEEAVDDSQLPKDRFSAERLKGVDSTLKIQPAELGDSAVYLCASSFIRSSYEQYFGPGTRLTVT.